Following are 7 T cell receptor beta chains from one sample sequenced in a study of control samples from healthy donors and cancer patients (TCRdb year 2020). Libraries were constructed by the immunoSEQ multiplex PCR assay. This immuneACCESS table, as held by TCRdb, lists in-frame sequences with V and J called but not all clones. Of the missing ones, under half trace to an unresolved V gene in checked studies; the others have no known cause. This sample gives approximately 90,000 clones in total; 85% to 95% of them show up just once. The ten biggest clones cover over 1.3% of the sample. Sequences were obtained from blood. Source of these receptors: a woman younger than 45 in good health.

This chain joins TRBV12-5 and TRBJ2-3; D may match TRBD1 or TRBD2 (5 bases each). The CDR3 loop spans 14 amino acids. Between the trimmed V and J ends, which lost 8 bases and 4 bases, there was a span of 16 bases. CDR1 is LGHNT and CDR2 is FRNRAP in the germline V gene. The CDR3 DNA reads TGTGCTAGTCAACAGAGGGGCTTCCCAGATACGCAGTATTTT. Its translation: CASQQRGFPDTQYF.

The CDR3: CASKTTGALNSPLHF. CDR3 bases: TGTGCCAGCAAAACGACAGGGGCTTTGAATTCACCCCTCCACTTT. This chain uses TRBV6-5 with TRBJ1-6; 8 positions agree with TRBD1. CDR1 is MNHEY, CDR2 SVGAGI, per germline. The junction had 9 bases not matched to a gene; V was cut back by 7 bases and J by 7 bases. The CDR3 extends over 15 amino acids.

This clone was seen just once. This chain joins TRBV5-5 and TRBJ1-1; unclear D gene. Trimming stripped 0 bases from V and 7 bases from J, with 10 bases between. Germline assignment: CDR1 SGHKS and CDR2 YYEKEE (reference sequence). The CDR3 spans 13 residues. DNA for the CDR3: TGTGCCAGCAGCTTGGTACCCGGGTATGAAGCTTTCTTT. Amino acid sequence: CASSLVPGYEAFF.

The CDR3 DNA follows: TGCGCCAGCAGTGAGTCAGGACAGGGCCGCTACAATGAGCAGTTCTTC. Encoded protein: CASSESGQGRYNEQFF. The genes are TRBV10-1 and TRBJ2-1; 8 bases align to TRBD1. The germline V gene encodes CDR1 WNHNN and CDR2 SYGVQD (reference sequence). CDR3 length equals 16 residues. J was trimmed by 3 bases and V by 0 bases; bases with no gene match: 4.

This chain connects TRBV5-4 to TRBJ2-7, with D uncertain. The V gene's germline CDR1 is SGHNT and CDR2 YYREEE (reference sequence). V was trimmed by 3 bases and J by 3 bases, leaving 19 bases between them. The CDR3 extends over 16 amino acids. DNA of the CDR3: TGTGCCAGCAGCTCCGGTCTACACCTGGCAAACTACGAGCAGTACTTC. Amino acid sequence: CASSSGLHLANYEQYF. The complete variable domain, with remaining parts taken from reference TRBV5-4 and TRBJ2-7, reads ETGVTQSPTHLIKTRGQQVTLRCSSQSGHNTVSWYQQALGQGPQFIFQYYREEENGRGNFPPRFSGLQFPNYSSELNVNALELDDSALYLCASSSGLHLANYEQYFGPGTRLTVT.

This chain links TRBV4-1 with TRBJ2-3; no reliable D call. The CDR3 consists of 14 residues. In germline, CDR1 is MGHRA, CDR2 YSYEKL. Trimming cost V 4 bases and J 2 bases, with 10 bases left between them. CDR3 in DNA: TGCGCCAGCAGCCCGACGCGCGACACAGATACGCAGTATTTT. Protein: CASSPTRDTDTQYF.

The rearrangement links TRBV7-8 to TRBJ1-5; D unclear. The CDR3 is 16 residues long. V lost 2 bases and J lost 1, with 12 bases in between. The germline gives CDR1 SGHVS, CDR2 FQNEAQ. The CDR3 protein is CASSLIPSVSNQPQHF. The DNA of the CDR3 is TGTGCCAGCAGCTTAATCCCCTCGGTGAGCAATCAGCCCCAGCATTTT.